A single sample gave rise to the 32 T cell receptor beta chains below, sequenced in a study of cytomegalovirus exposure and HLA in healthy donors. The PCR made use of 60 Vbeta and 13 Jbeta primers. This table comes from immunoSEQ multiplex PCR, and its TCRdb copy is limited to in-frame clones, with some not included. Here the sample spans around 140,000 clones, 50% to 75% being singletons. Sequenced input: PBMCs. All receptors come from a woman aged 40 to 50 in good health and CMV-seronegative.

This clone was seen once. The gene calls are TRBV7-9 and TRBJ2-1, with D maybe TRBD1 (5 bases). Per the germline V gene, CDR1 is SEHNR and CDR2 is FQNEAQ (reference sequence). Deletions cut 1 base from V and 6 bases from J, with 13 bases between. The CDR3 has 15 amino acids. The CDR3 loop is CASSLGAGKGNEQFF. The CDR3 nucleotides read TGTGCCAGCAGCTTAGGTGCAGGGAAAGGCAATGAGCAGTTCTTC. The full variable domain, completed using reference TRBV7-9 and TRBJ2-1, is DTGVSQNPRHKITKRGQNVTFRCDPISEHNRLYWYRQTLGQGPEFLTYFQNEAQLEKSRLLSDRFSAERPKGSFSTLEIQRTEQGDSAMYLCASSLGAGKGNEQFFGPGTRLTVL.

V and J are TRBV7-2 and TRBJ1-1, with D uncertain. Germline CDR1 is SGHTA and CDR2 is FQGNSA. This CDR3 region has 12 residues. The V end was cut by 4 bases, the J end by 11 bases, with 14 bases between. Here the CDR3 DNA reads TGTGCCAGCAGCTACACACCGGGAGGCGCTTTCTTT. Its translation: CASSYTPGGAFF.

The chain joins TRBV7-2 to TRBJ1-1; no clear D gene. The CDR3 contains 12 residues. Germline V gene lookup returns CDR1 SGHTA and CDR2 FQGNSA. Between the trimmed V and J ends, which lost 2 bases and 8 bases, there was a span of 9 bases. The CDR3 is CASSLLGREAFF. Written as DNA, the CDR3 is TGTGCCAGCAGCTTATTGGGGAGAGAAGCTTTCTTT.

V usage is TRBV12-5 and J usage is TRBJ1-2, with 8 bases that match TRBD1. The CDR3 consists of 22 residues. CDR1 and CDR2 (germline): LGHNT, FRNRAP. V shed 0 bases, J shed 0 bases, and the junction held 21 bases outside the gene matches. CDR3 amino acids: CASGLVPRTTGELVMTNYGYTF. The CDR3, as DNA: TGTGCTAGTGGTTTGGTACCGAGGACGACAGGGGAGTTGGTAATGACTAACTATGGCTACACCTTC.

The J gene is TRBJ1-4, the V gene TRBV5-1; 7 positions agree with TRBD1. The CDR3 length is 16 residues. Germline lookup yields CDR1 SGHRS and CDR2 YFSETQ. V shed 5 bases, J shed 5 bases, and the junction held 12 bases outside the gene matches. CDR3 sequence (DNA): TGCGCCAGCAGTCGCGAATGGGACAGCAAAAATGAAAAACTGTTTTTT. It yields the protein CASSREWDSKNEKLFF.

This clone was seen a handful of times. V is TRBV7-2 and J is TRBJ1-6, with TRBD1 matching 7 bases. The germline V gene has CDR1 SGHTA and CDR2 FQGNSA. CDR3 size: 16 residues. Trimming at V came to 3 bases and at J to 5 bases, leaving 7 bases not matched to a gene. Here the CDR3 DNA reads TGTGCCAGCAGCTTTTCGTCGGGACAGAATAATTCACCCCTCCACTTT. Protein sequence: CASSFSSGQNNSPLHF.

V is TRBV2 and J is TRBJ1-4, with a possible D match to TRBD1 (6 bases). V lost 0 bases and J lost 8, with 13 bases in between. This CDR3 is 15 amino acids long. Per the germline V gene, CDR1 is SNHLY and CDR2 is FYNNEI. CDR3 coding DNA: TGTGCCAGCAGTGAAGCAGGGGGGGAAGGGGAAAAACTGTTTTTT. It specifies CASSEAGGEGEKLFF.

This chain uses TRBV28 with TRBJ1-1; possible D gene TRBD1, 5 bases. CDR3 length equals 13 residues. Between the trimmed V and J ends, which lost 10 bases and 1 base, there was a span of 13 bases. CDR1 is MDHEN, CDR2 SYDVKM, per germline. The CDR3 protein is CATTYRRNTEAFF. DNA of the CDR3: TGTGCCACCACTTACAGGCGGAACACTGAAGCTTTCTTT.

This clone was counted between two and nine times. This sequence joins TRBV7-2 and TRBJ1-2; 9 positions match TRBD1. CDR1 and CDR2 (germline): SGHTA, FQGNSA. V was clipped by 1 base and J by 6 bases; unmatched bases: 9. This CDR3 is built from 16 residues. The CDR3 sequence: CASSLGPFTGGHGYTF. CDR3 bases: TGTGCCAGCAGCTTAGGTCCCTTCACAGGGGGCCATGGCTACACCTTC.

The gene calls are TRBV19 and TRBJ2-3, with 9 bases identical to TRBD1. This CDR3 is built from 14 residues. V lost 7 bases and J lost 1; bases outside the gene matches: 3. Germline V lookup: CDR1 LNHDA, CDR2 SQIVND (reference sequence). The CDR3 here is CASTRTGGTDTQYF. The DNA for the CDR3 is TGTGCCAGTACTAGGACAGGGGGCACAGATACGCAGTATTTT.

CDR3 amino acids: CASSQEGTGPNQPQHF. CDR3 coding DNA: TGCGCCAGCAGCCAAGAAGGAACAGGGCCGAATCAGCCCCAGCATTTT. The gene calls are TRBV4-1 and TRBJ1-5; D perhaps matches TRBD1 (6 bases). Germline CDR1 MGHRA, CDR2 YSYEKL. This CDR3 region has 16 residues. V was clipped by 0 bases and J by 4 bases, with 13 bases between them.

This clone showed up just once. V gene TRBV5-5 combines with J gene TRBJ1-2, with D unclear. V lost 4 bases and J 4 bases, leaving 14 bases between the germline ends. Germline V gene sequence: CDR1 SGHKS, CDR2 YYEKEE (reference sequence). CDR3 length: 14 residues. CDR3 in DNA: TGTGCCAGCAGCACCCCTGCCCACAGCTATGGCTACACCTTC. It translates to CASSTPAHSYGYTF.

V and J are TRBV30 and TRBJ2-7; 10 nucleotides align to TRBD2. Germline V gene data show CDR1 as GTSNPN and CDR2 as SVGIG (reference sequence). The junction had 12 bases not matched to a gene; V was cut back by 2 bases and J by 5 bases. This CDR3 region has 16 residues. The CDR3 loop reads CAWSKKRGGLGNEQYF. CDR3 DNA sequence: TGTGCCTGGAGTAAGAAGCGGGGGGGCCTCGGGAACGAGCAGTACTTC.

The J gene is TRBJ2-1, the V gene TRBV21-1; TRBD2, the table's D call, was not compared with the DNA. TRBV21-1 is termed a pseudogene. This CDR3 region has 17 residues. DNA of the CDR3: TGTGCCAGCAGCGCTCGAAGACTAGCGGGGAGGGTCAATGAGCAGTTCTTC. Its translation is CASSARRLAGRVNEQFF.

The chain couples TRBV11-2 to TRBJ1-5; a weak D match, TRBD1 (6 bases). This CDR3 spans 14 amino acids. The V end lost 2 bases, the J end lost 5 bases, and 10 bases lay between the germline ends. CDR1 and CDR2 (germline): SGHAT, FQNNGV. The CDR3 DNA reads as TGTGCCAGCAGCTTATCACAGGGAGATCAGCCCCAGCATTTT. It specifies CASSLSQGDQPQHF.

This clone was counted between two and nine times. The V and J genes are TRBV6-1 and TRBJ1-5; D is possibly TRBD1 (5 bases). Germline-derived CDR1 and CDR2 are MNHNS and SASEGT. The CDR3 covers 15 residues. The V end was cut by 4 bases, the J end by 3 bases, with 13 bases between. This CDR3 is CASSGDGGFNQPQHF. In nucleotides, the CDR3 is TGTGCCAGCAGTGGGGACGGAGGGTTCAATCAGCCCCAGCATTTT.

The V gene is TRBV5-6, the J gene TRBJ1-6; D gene unclear. Germline V gene data show CDR1 as SGHDT and CDR2 as YYEEEE. Between the trimmed V and J ends, which lost 1 base and 3 bases, there was a span of 8 bases. There are 15 residues in the CDR3. The CDR3, as DNA: TGTGCCAGCAGCTTGAATGGCATCTATAATTCACCCCTCCACTTT. This codes for CASSLNGIYNSPLHF.

This chain uses TRBV19 with TRBJ1-2, with 7 positions matching TRBD1. This CDR3 is built from 15 residues. The V segment lost 3 bases and the J segment 6 bases; nucleotides outside the gene matches: 10. The germline gives CDR1 LNHDA, CDR2 SQIVND (reference sequence). The chain's CDR3 is CASSMLGQSPHGYTF. CDR3 in DNA: TGTGCCAGTAGTATGTTGGGACAGTCCCCTCATGGCTACACCTTC.

The rearrangement uses TRBV6-5 and TRBJ2-3, with a tentative D call TRBD1 (7 bases). V was trimmed by 5 bases and J by 6 bases, leaving 18 bases between them. Germline V gene sequence: CDR1 MNHEY, CDR2 SVGAGI. This CDR3 is 15 amino acids long. In DNA, the CDR3 is TGTGCCAGCAGTCACAGGGGTCCGGGGGAGGATACGCAGTATTTT. This codes for CASSHRGPGEDTQYF.

This rearrangement joins TRBV19 to TRBJ1-1; D remains ambiguous. The CDR3 runs 15 residues. CDR1 and CDR2 (germline): LNHDA, SQIVND (reference sequence). With 2 bases removed from V and 0 bases from J, the gap between germline ends came to 10 bases. CDR3 in amino acids: CASSITVLMNTEAFF. The CDR3 DNA reads as TGTGCCAGTAGTATAACAGTTCTCATGAACACTGAAGCTTTCTTT. Filled out from reference TRBV19 and TRBJ1-1, the complete variable domain reads DGGITQSPKYLFRKEGQNVTLSCEQNLNHDAMYWYRQDPGQGLRLIYYSQIVNDFQKGDIAEGYSVSREKKESFPLTVTSAQKNPTAFYLCASSITVLMNTEAFFGQGTRLTVV.

The table lists this clone with a count of one. V gene TRBV5-1 combines with J gene TRBJ1-2, with 9 positions matching TRBD1. With V trimmed by 3 bases and J by 5 bases, 23 bases remained unmatched. The CDR3 consists of 20 residues. Germline CDR1 is SGHRS and CDR2 is YFSETQ. CDR3 sequence (DNA): TGCGCCAGCAGCTGGGAACCCGGGACAGGGCGTCAGTTCTCTGAGTATGGCTACACCTTC. This gives the protein CASSWEPGTGRQFSEYGYTF.

This sequence joins TRBV29-1 and TRBJ1-4, with D tentatively TRBD1 (6 bases). The V and J ends lost 2 bases and 6 bases respectively, with 16 bases between them. Germline values: CDR1 SQVTM, CDR2 ANQGSEA. The CDR3 loop spans 15 amino acids. The CDR3 DNA follows: TGCAGCGTTGAATTGTGGGACATGAAGGATGAAAAACTGTTTTTT. It specifies CSVELWDMKDEKLFF.

About this clone itself: One junction end disagrees with the germline gene, perhaps due to a read error. This chain uses TRBV9 with TRBJ1-2, with a possible D match to TRBD1 (5 bases). This CDR3 is 12 amino acids long. Germline lookup yields CDR1 SGDLS and CDR2 YYNGEE. The CDR3 here is CASSVHEDMTVF. The CDR3 nucleotides are TGTGCCAGCAGCGTCCACGAGGACATGACTGTCTTC.

This clone was counted a few times. The V gene is TRBV5-6, the J gene TRBJ1-2; D is undetermined. This CDR3 is built from 14 residues. Germline CDR1 is SGHDT and CDR2 is YYEEEE. V lost 4 bases to trimming and J lost 7 bases, with 17 bases between them. The CDR3 loop reads CASSIRGFLGGYTF. The CDR3, as DNA: TGTGCCAGCAGCATCCGGGGTTTCTTGGGTGGCTACACCTTC.

The chain recombines TRBV4-2 with TRBJ2-7; 11 bases align to TRBD2. The germline gives CDR1 LGHNA, CDR2 YNFKEQ. The trim removed 1 base at V and 0 bases at J, leaving 2 bases unmatched. This CDR3 has 16 residues. For the CDR3, the DNA is TGTGCCAGCAGCCAAGGTCTAGCGGGGGGCTCCTACGAGCAGTACTTC. This codes for CASSQGLAGGSYEQYF.

The CDR3 DNA is TGCGCCAGCAGCTTGGATCAAACTTATGGCACCTTC. Amino acids: CASSLDQTYGTF. The rearrangement uses TRBV5-1 and TRBJ1-2, with unresolved D. This CDR3 spans 12 amino acids. Germline-derived CDR1 and CDR2 are SGHRS and YFSETQ. Trimming left V 0 bases short and J 13 bases short, with 13 bases between.

The rearrangement joins TRBV12-1 to TRBJ2-2; the table's D call TRBD2 went unverified against the DNA. TRBV12-1 is termed a pseudogene. The CDR3 contains 12 residues. The CDR3 DNA follows: TGTGCCAGCAGCCCCGAAGGAGAGGAGCTGTTTTTT. Amino acids: CASSPEGEELFF.

The chain couples TRBV14 to TRBJ2-5, with a possible D match to TRBD2 (5 bases). The CDR3 has 16 residues. CDR1 and CDR2 from the germline V gene are SGHDN and FVKESK. The V end was cut by 1 base, the J end by 1 base, with 13 bases between. CDR3 sequence reads: CASSQASFISQETQYF. CDR3 coding DNA: TGTGCCAGCAGCCAAGCTAGCTTTATTAGCCAAGAGACCCAGTACTTC.

The chain uses TRBV7-9 and TRBJ2-7; possibly TRBD2 for D (5 bases). This CDR3 has 14 amino acids. The V gene lost 1 base and the J gene lost 0 bases, with 7 bases spanning the gap. Germline V gene data show CDR1 as SEHNR and CDR2 as FQNEAQ (reference sequence). In nucleotides, the CDR3 is TGTGCCAGCAGCTTAGATGGGAGCTCCTACGAGCAGTACTTC. It is translated as CASSLDGSSYEQYF.

The V gene is TRBV15, the J gene TRBJ2-3; D perhaps matches TRBD2 (6 bases). Trimming removed 5 bases at V and 5 bases at J, with 20 bases between. CDR3 length equals 16 residues. Germline V gives CDR1 LNHNV, CDR2 YYDKDF (reference sequence). The CDR3 protein is CATSRPGVEAIDTQYF. In nucleotides, the CDR3 is TGTGCCACCAGCCGCCCGGGGGTGGAGGCGATAGATACGCAGTATTTT.

This chain links TRBV9 with TRBJ2-5, with TRBD1 identical over 9 bases. Trimming took 2 bases from V and 5 from J; bases not matched to a gene: 10. There are 16 residues in the CDR3. Germline V gives CDR1 SGDLS, CDR2 YYNGEE. CDR3 DNA: TGTGCCAGCAGCGTCGAACCCGGGACAGGGAGGGAGACCCAGTACTTC. This translates into CASSVEPGTGRETQYF.

The chain has TRBV7-2 and TRBJ1-5; D unclear. The CDR3 consists of 14 residues. Trimming took 5 bases from V and 0 from J, leaving 8 bases between them. Germline lookup yields CDR1 SGHTA and CDR2 FQGNSA. The CDR3 spells CASSTDYSNQPQHF. DNA of the CDR3: TGTGCCAGCAGCACAGATTATAGCAATCAGCCCCAGCATTTT.